Below, 5 T cell receptor beta chains from the same sample are listed, as sequenced in a study of CD8 T cells in ankylosing spondylitis. Study outcomes and limitations: There was a TCR beta motif, made of eight highly homologous variants, that appeared characteristic of ankylosing spondylitis blood.

From the 5' RACE reads, TCRdb called clonotypes with MiXCR, one entry per CDR3 protein. The data show about 800,000 distinct CDR3 sequences, approximately 12% seen once. Their antigens are not known. Source material: blood, either unsorted or a sorted T cell fraction (not recorded which). The receptor set was obtained from a male donor with ankylosing spondylitis.

The J gene is TRBJ2-7, the V gene TRBV27, with D possibly TRBD2 on 6 matching bases. This CDR3 is built from 16 residues. CDR1 is MNHEY, CDR2 SMNVEV, per germline (reference sequence). With 6 bases removed from V and 0 bases from J, the gap between germline ends came to 18 bases. The CDR3 sequence: CASRRMTGLASYEQYF. The DNA of the CDR3 is TGTGCCAGCAGACGTATGACGGGACTGGCCTCCTACGAGCAGTACTTC.

Only a few counts were recorded for this clonotype. The chain recombines TRBV5-1 with TRBJ2-1, with D possibly matching TRBD2 (6 bases). Trimming took 4 bases from V and 3 from J, leaving 14 bases between them. Looked up from germline, CDR1 is SGHRS and CDR2 is YFSETQ. The CDR3 totals 15 residues. The CDR3: CASSRDSLGYNEQFF. The DNA for the CDR3 is TGCGCCAGCAGCCGGGACTCCCTGGGCTACAATGAGCAGTTCTTC.

In this sample, this clonotype turned up a few times. CDR3 sequence reads: CASSLFNYEQYF. For the CDR3, the DNA is TGTGCCAGCAGTTTATTTAATTACGAGCAGTACTTC. The J gene is TRBJ2-7, the V gene TRBV27, with D unclear. This CDR3 spans 12 amino acids. Trimming left V 1 base short and J 4 bases short, with 5 bases between. From germline, CDR1 is MNHEY and CDR2 SMNVEV (reference sequence).

V is TRBV4-2 and J is TRBJ2-7; D is undetermined. Germline V gene data show CDR1 as LGHNA and CDR2 as YNFKEQ. V was shortened by 3 bases and J by 1 base, with 10 bases between the two germline ends. There are 14 residues in the CDR3. CDR3 region: CASSHQQRSYEQYF. In nucleotides, the CDR3 is TGTGCCAGCAGCCATCAACAGCGATCCTACGAGCAGTACTTC.

This clonotype was picked up a small number of times. The chain recombines TRBV20-1 with TRBJ1-1, with 7 bases identical to TRBD1. The CDR3 is 15 amino acids. V lost 7 bases to trimming and J lost 0 bases; unmatched junction nucleotides: 11. Germline CDR1 and CDR2: DFQATT and SNEGSKA (reference sequence). The CDR3 DNA reads as TGCAGTGGGTTACCGGGACAGAGAATGAACACTGAAGCTTTCTTT. Translated: CSGLPGQRMNTEAFF.